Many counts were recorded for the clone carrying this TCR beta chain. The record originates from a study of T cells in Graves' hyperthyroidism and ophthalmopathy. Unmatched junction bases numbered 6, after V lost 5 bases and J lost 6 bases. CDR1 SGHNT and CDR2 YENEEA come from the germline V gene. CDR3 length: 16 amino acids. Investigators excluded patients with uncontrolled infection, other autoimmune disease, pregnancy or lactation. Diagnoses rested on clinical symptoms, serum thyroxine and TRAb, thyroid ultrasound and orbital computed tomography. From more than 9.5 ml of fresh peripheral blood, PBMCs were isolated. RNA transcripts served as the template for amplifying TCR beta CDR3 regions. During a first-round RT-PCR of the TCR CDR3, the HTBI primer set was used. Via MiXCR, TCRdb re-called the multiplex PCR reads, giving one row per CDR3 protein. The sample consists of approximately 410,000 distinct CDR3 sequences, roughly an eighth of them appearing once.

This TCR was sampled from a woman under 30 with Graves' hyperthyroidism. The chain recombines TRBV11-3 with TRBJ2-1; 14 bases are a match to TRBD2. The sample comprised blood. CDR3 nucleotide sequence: TGTGCCAGCAGCGGACCGACTAGCGGGAGGGGCAATGAGCAGTTCTTC. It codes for CASSGPTSGRGNEQFF. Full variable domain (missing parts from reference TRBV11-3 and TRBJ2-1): EAGVVQSPRYKIIEKKQPVAFWCNPISGHNTLYWYLQNLGQGPELLIRYENEEAVDDSQLPKDRFSAERLKGVDSTLKIQPAELGDSAVYLCASSGPTSGRGNEQFFGPGTRLTVL.